The source of this T cell receptor (beta chain) is a study of T cell responses to AZD1222 COVID-19 vaccine listed by TCRdb under 2021. With regard to the full study: AZD1222 recipients given second doses at about 4 weeks or at about 12 weeks were pooled, since spike-specific TCR depth and breadth were not found to differ between the two schedules. TCR sequencing covered fewer than 250 trial participants: 200 to 220 given two doses of AZD1222 and some 25 given two doses of MenACWY control vaccine. Trial participants were enrolled by age into 18-55, 56-69 and 70-plus year subgroups, with roughly 160, 29 and 62 TCR-sequenced participants respectively. Broad study findings and their caveats: Because no samples from the day 14 peak response were available, repertoires could be characterized only after the peak T cell response. Conclusions about previously exposed vaccinees are limited because only a handful of AZD1222 recipients were SARS-CoV-2 seropositive at baseline. CD4 TCRs associated with the vaccine covered the entire spike protein, and the dominant responses were in regions 160-218 and 743-854. Epitopes outside the regions mutated in the B.1.351 and B.1.1.7 variants were reportedly recognized by nearly half of the unique spike-specific TCRs. Participants were mostly white British, with more females than males. The authors suggested clonal diversity may have been underestimated. The 56-69-year group was small, and its depth increase did not reach significance, likely because of low power. After two AZD1222 doses, spike-specific TCR breadth and depth were significantly higher than at day 0 and than in MenACWY recipients.

The CDR3 regions of human TCRbeta chains were analyzed by immunosequencing. Under the source paper's analysis protocol: TCRs in the repertoires were compared against a reference library of SARS-CoV-2-specific TCRs that had been generated with the MIRA antigen-specificity platform. Breadth meant the fraction of unique TCRs that were SARS-CoV-2-associated, whereas depth meant the fraction of total T cells that were SARS-CoV-2-associated. Using the MIRA data, each spike-specific TCR was assigned both to the spike region to which the TCR was reactive and to a CD4 or CD8 class. Log10-transformed breadth and depth values were compared by one-way ANOVA with Sidak's multiple comparisons tests. The immuneACCESS repertoire file appears here via TCRdb, limited to in-frame rearrangements. These files lack a portion of the clones; in checked studies, under half of the deficit traces to unresolved V genes, and the cause of the others is not known. The D gene and trimming were derived from the DNA, and the V and J assignments and clone size from that table. The sample table lists about 97,000 clones, 70% to 90% of them with a count of one. Clones ranked in the top ten supply approximately 2.8% of the sample.

On this clone itself: The clone's antigen remains unknown. No quality values exist for individual bases; no much larger clone is one base distant.

Per the publication, the time point label means: baseline before first vaccination. Vaccinee samples came from UK trials COV001 and COV002, including a single-blind randomized controlled phase 2/3 trial of AZD1222 (ChAdOx1 nCoV-19) in healthy adults. For TCRbeta chain sequencing, PBMC samples were collected from trial participants at day 0 and at day 28 after the second dose. The sequencing used peripheral blood, collected on day 0 of AZD1222 vaccination. The receptor's source is an adult in good health.

The CDR3 region reads CASSLKGWQGGDEQYF. DNA sequence: TGTGCCAGCAGTTTAAAGGGTTGGCAGGGTGGGGACGAGCAGTACTTC. This chain joins TRBV28 to TRBJ2-7; possibly the D gene is TRBD1, per 5 matching bases. V is reduced by 2 bases and J by 5 bases, leaving a spacing of 19 bases between them. CDR1 and CDR2 were assigned from the germline V gene as MDHEN and SYDVKM. The CDR3 contains 16 residues, cysteine and phenylalanine counted. The retained sequence is limited to the CDR3, 48 bases, with the frame set at the first base. The CDR3, completed at both ends by the reference TRBV28 and TRBJ2-7 genes, gives the full variable domain DVKVTQSSRYLVKRTGEKVFLECVQDMDHENMFWYRQDPGLGLRLIYFSYDVKMKEKGDIPEGYSVSREKKERFSLILESASTNQTSMYLCASSLKGWQGGDEQYFGPGTRLTVT.